This is a list of T cell receptor beta chains from one sample in a study of cytomegalovirus exposure and HLA in healthy donors. Assay: immunoSEQ multiplex PCR; the TCRdb copy retains only in-frame clones and omits some. This repertoire shows 65,000 to 90,000 clones, under 85% found once; its top ten account for roughly 9%. The sequencing input was PBMCs. The receptors derive from a middle-aged woman in good health and CMV-seropositive. Both conserved end residues are part of each CDR3. Only some rows state a clone size, as once, few, many or a class for expanded clones.

once TRBV5-1 CASSIHRDRGYLQGREQYF
few TRBV25-1 CASSGTEFPNSPLHF
once TRBV4-1 CASSQVGTSSHRELFF
once TRBV30 CALASGGQETQYF
. TRBV2 CASSDGLAGPVQETQYF
. TRBV11-2 CASSRALRDRVYGYTF
. TRBV2 CASSAEGGSAFF
once TRBV4-3 CASSQDPSMDRGLYGYTF
. TRBV6-5 CASSYSGTASYEQYF
. TRBV20-1 CSAGQGYGYTF
. TRBV10-3 CAISESRQSSDSRDGYTF
. TRBV28 CASSSSGQGSNSPLHF
. TRBV11-1 CASSYRGWDTEAFF
few TRBV9 CASSVQGEYNEQFF
. TRBV19 CAISGQTNTEAFF
. TRBV6-1 CASTRTGGETEAFF
. TRBV28 CASSLRAGGRGQYF
. TRBV7-8 CASSPGSHSNQPQHF
few TRBV9 CASSVGQGAGDEQFF
. TRBV6-4 CASSDSRGVGETQYF
. TRBV25-1 CASGDWGTTYEQYF
. TRBV19 CASSTTGFGYTF
. TRBV6-1 CASALRVDYTF
. TRBV28 CASSLQGLYNQPQHF
. TRBV29-1 CSVAISGGITDTQYF
. TRBV5-1 CASSLAGPGQNYEQYF
few TRBV7-3 CASSFLDRGNGANVLTF
few TRBV6-5 CASSYVGGAGETQYF
. TRBV28 CASSSRQGLEPQHF
. TRBV18 CASSPPGQGGMDQPQHF
once TRBV28 CASSLGTGGYGYTF
few TRBV5-1 CASSLDPGYEQYF
. TRBV4-1 CASSQRWDRDGANVLTF
. TRBV7-2 CASSSDTNQPQHF
. TRBV6-5 CASRSTGGAGYGYTF
. TRBV10-3 CAISPTGPKPNTEAFF
. TRBV13 CASSNQQGDQPQHF
few TRBV7-2 CASSLAGLQDTDTQYF
. TRBV9 CASSAPGQGNYGYTF
. TRBV6-6 CASSEQGVIGNSPLHF
. TRBV6-1 CASSELRFGLMNTEAFF
few TRBV30 CAWTPGIGSYEQYF
few TRBV13 CASSSGTSTDTQYF
. TRBV6-1 CASSEFKGTDTDTQYF
once TRBV28 CASKKGQLNTGELFF
. TRBV9 CASSWGGGSYNEQFF
. TRBV25-1 CASSRGQDNSPLHF
once TRBV5-1 CASSLDWTATSYEQYF
once TRBV7-9 CASSSLAGVHGYTF
. TRBV5-4 CASSLVLAGGPEDTQYF
. TRBV15 CATSRVRGGYNEQFF
. TRBV6-5 CASSWDRSNYGYTF
. TRBV7-9 CASSDLDSSSLHF